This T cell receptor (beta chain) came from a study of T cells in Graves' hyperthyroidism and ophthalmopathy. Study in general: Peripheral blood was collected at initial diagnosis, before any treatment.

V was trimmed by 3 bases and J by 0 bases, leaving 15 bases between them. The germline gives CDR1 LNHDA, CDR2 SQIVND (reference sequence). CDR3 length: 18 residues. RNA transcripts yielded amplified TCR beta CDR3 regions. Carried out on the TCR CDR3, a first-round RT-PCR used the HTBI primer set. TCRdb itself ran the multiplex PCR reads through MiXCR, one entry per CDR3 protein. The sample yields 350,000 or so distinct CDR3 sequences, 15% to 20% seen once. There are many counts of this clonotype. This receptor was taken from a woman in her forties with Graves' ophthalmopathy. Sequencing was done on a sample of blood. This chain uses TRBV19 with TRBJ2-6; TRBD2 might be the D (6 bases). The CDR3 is CASSIRWAGSSGANVLTF. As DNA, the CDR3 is TGTGCCAGTAGTATCCGTTGGGCGGGGAGCTCTGGGGCCAACGTCCTGACTTTC.